The T cell receptor beta chain under discussion was sequenced for a study of identifying expanded T cells in peripheral blood. Whole-study results and caveats: Variance in clone template counts between approximately two-week samples significantly increased with total template count across all healthy donors. Differentially abundant clones: roughly 1.2 between replicates, 16.4 at about 13 days, 19 to 20 at four.

No infections or other immune events were documented during collection. On this clone itself: Its antigen is not identified.

Clones were sequenced by immunoSEQ multiplex PCR, and TCRdb holds only the in-frame ones, with some missing. The data contain about 78,000 clones, 84% of them seen just once; the ten biggest clones take up around a sixth. From germline, CDR1 is MNHEY and CDR2 SVGAGI. This CDR3 has 13 residues. V was pared by 4 bases and J by 4 bases, with 8 bases between. This clonotype was obtained from a person between 18 and 75 years old in good health. This chain links TRBV6-5 with TRBJ1-5; unclear D gene. The sample taken for sequencing was blood. The CDR3 DNA follows: TGTGCCAGCAGTTTCGGAGGGAATCAGCCCCAGCATTTT. It yields the protein CASSFGGNQPQHF.